This TCR beta chain was profiled in a study of blood T cell repertoires in COVID-19. The wider study: The samples span acute and convalescent COVID-19 from the United States, Italy and Spain. T cells, B-cell-depleted T cells, or PBMCs provided the cDNA or gDNA that served as material.

In the original analysis: Researchers report that nucleated cell counts were estimated from reference gene primer amplification. Libraries were prepared by immunoSEQ multiplex PCR; TCRdb keeps only in-frame clonotypes and omits some of them. The V and J calls and clone size were taken over from that table, and D and trimming were inferred from the DNA. The data hold around 250,000 clones, with about 89% observed a single time. The V gene lost 5 bases and the J gene lost 9 bases, with 14 bases spanning the gap. From germline, CDR1 is SNHLY and CDR2 FYNNEI. CDR3 size: 14 residues. Material for sequencing was peripheral blood. The gene calls are TRBV2 and TRBJ1-6; D is ambiguous. This receptor was taken from a middle-aged man with active or convalescent COVID-19. CDR3 coding DNA: TGTGCCAGCAGTAGGGTGAGGGCTGGTTCACCCCTCCACTTT. This codes for CASSRVRAGSPLHF.